This T cell receptor (beta chain) was found in a study of shared clonotypes between healthy human individuals. Each subset's genomic DNA was shared equally among a number of immunoSEQ plates. Sequencing was performed with immunoSEQ multiplex PCR; in TCRdb, only in-frame clones are kept and a portion is missing. The profile covers around 1.4 million clones, with just under 99% appearing a single time and 0.36% taken by the ten largest. Naive CD45RA+ and memory CD45RA-negative subsets were split from CD4+ cells. Sequencing was done on a sample of naive CD4+ T cells sorted from blood. Subset indicated: CD45RA+ positively selected. The sequence derives from a man under 40 in good health.

The CDR3 DNA follows: TGCGCCAGCAGCCCGGGACAGCAAATCTCTGGGGCCAACGTCCTGACTTTC. It is translated as CASSPGQQISGANVLTF. The chain uses TRBV5-1 and TRBJ2-6, with TRBD1 matching 7 bases. This CDR3 is 17 amino acids long. Germline V gives CDR1 SGHRS, CDR2 YFSETQ. V lost 4 bases and J lost 0; bases outside the gene matches: 7.